The source of this T cell receptor (beta chain) is a study of cytomegalovirus exposure and HLA in healthy donors. A word on this clone: The antigen remains undetermined.

Use of 60 Vbeta and 13 Jbeta primers characterized the PCR. Using immunoSEQ multiplex PCR, the repertoire was profiled, and TCRdb retains in-frame clones only, with some absent. The table lists 150,000 to 200,000 clones, roughly 70% of them singletons. Trimming took off 9 bases at V and 2 bases at J, with 18 bases between the two ends. The germline V gene has CDR1 SGHDN and CDR2 FVKESK. This CDR3 has 15 amino acids. Regarding the study as a whole: Donors belonging to an Asian-associated ancestry cluster reportedly showed fewer N-insertions in productive TCRs than the roughly 680-donor mean, according to what a later analysis found.

The chain recombines TRBV14 with TRBJ2-3, with D perhaps matching TRBD2 (5 bases). This TCR came from a woman younger than 45 in good health and CMV-seronegative. Specimen: PBMCs. The CDR3 reads CARKPEQRNTDTQYF. The CDR3 coding sequence is TGTGCCAGGAAGCCTGAACAGCGGAACACAGATACGCAGTATTTT.